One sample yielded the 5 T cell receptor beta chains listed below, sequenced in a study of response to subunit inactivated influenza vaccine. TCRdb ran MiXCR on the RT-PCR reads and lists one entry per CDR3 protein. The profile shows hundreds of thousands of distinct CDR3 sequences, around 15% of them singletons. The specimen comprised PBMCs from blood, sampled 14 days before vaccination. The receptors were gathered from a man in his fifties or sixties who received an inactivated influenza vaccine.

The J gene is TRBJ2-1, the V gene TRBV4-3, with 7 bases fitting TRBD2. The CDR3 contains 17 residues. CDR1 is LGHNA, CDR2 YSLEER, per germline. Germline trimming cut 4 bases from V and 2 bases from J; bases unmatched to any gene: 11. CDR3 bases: TGCGCCAGCAGCCGTCAGGCCCTAGCGGAACCCTACAATGAGCAGTTCTTC. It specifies CASSRQALAEPYNEQFF.

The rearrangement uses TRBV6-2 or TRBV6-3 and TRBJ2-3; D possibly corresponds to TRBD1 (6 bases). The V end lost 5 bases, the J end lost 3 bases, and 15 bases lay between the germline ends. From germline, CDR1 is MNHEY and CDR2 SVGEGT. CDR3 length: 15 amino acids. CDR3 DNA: TGTGCCAGCAGTAACCGACAGGCGGGTACAGATACGCAGTATTTT. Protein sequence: CASSNRQAGTDTQYF.

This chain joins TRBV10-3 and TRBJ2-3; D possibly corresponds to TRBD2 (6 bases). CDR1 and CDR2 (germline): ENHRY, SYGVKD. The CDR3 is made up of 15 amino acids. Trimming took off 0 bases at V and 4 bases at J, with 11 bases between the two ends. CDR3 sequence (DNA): TGTGCCATCAGTGAGTCGTTGGTAGCGGCAGATACGCAGTATTTT. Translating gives CAISESLVAADTQYF.

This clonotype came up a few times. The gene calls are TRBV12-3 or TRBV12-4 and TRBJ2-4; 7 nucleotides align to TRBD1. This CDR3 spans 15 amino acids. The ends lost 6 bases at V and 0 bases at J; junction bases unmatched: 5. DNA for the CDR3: TGTGCCAGCAGGCGGACAGGTCTAGCCAAAAACATTCAGTACTTC. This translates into CASRRTGLAKNIQYF.

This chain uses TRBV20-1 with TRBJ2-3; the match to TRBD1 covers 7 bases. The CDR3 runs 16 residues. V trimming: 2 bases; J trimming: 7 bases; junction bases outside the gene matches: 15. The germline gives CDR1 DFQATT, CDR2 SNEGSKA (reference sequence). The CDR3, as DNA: TGCAGTGCTAGACTGGTGACAGGGTCGAACGGGAATACGCAGTATTTT. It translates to CSARLVTGSNGNTQYF.